The 31 T cell receptor beta chains below were found in one sample sequenced in a study of T-cell memory formation after mild COVID-19 (dated by TCRdb to the early 2020s). The method behind the library was 5' RACE. The instrument given in TCRdb is Illumina NovaSeq 6000. Using fastp trimming at Q25 and MiXCR clonotype assembly, TCRdb reanalyzed the public sequencing data and kept in-frame beta chains. Under each unique CDR3 protein, matching rows form one entry showing the most common genes and DNA. The sample has fewer than 450,000 distinct CDR3 sequences on record, 20% to 25% of them singletons. Under 15% of the sample belongs to the ten largest clones. Sequences were obtained from PBMCs or a T cell subset sorted from them (not recorded which). These receptor sequences come from an adult woman who had mild COVID-19 (a few samples of this study predate the infection). The sample titles of this study are shuffled in the database, so cell type and time point are left out; the donor was told from shared clones.

The V gene is TRBV7-3, the J gene TRBJ2-7; D perhaps matches TRBD1 (5 bases). The CDR3 has 13 amino acids. V lost 5 bases and J lost 3, with 11 bases in between. From germline, CDR1 is SGHTA and CDR2 FQGTGA. CDR3 protein: CASSTDRRYEQYF. The CDR3 nucleotides are TGTGCCAGCAGCACTGACAGACGCTACGAGCAGTACTTC. The full variable domain, its missing parts supplied by reference TRBV7-3 and TRBJ2-7, is GAGVSQTPSNKVTEKGKYVELRCDPISGHTALYWYRQSLGQGPEFLIYFQGTGAADDSGLPNDRFFAVRPEGSVSTLKIQRTERGDSAVYLCASSTDRRYEQYFGPGTRLTVT.

This clonotype was recorded a few times. The chain recombines TRBV5-1 with TRBJ2-2, with D uncertain. V lost 0 bases, J lost 1 base, and 4 bases lay in between. The V gene's germline CDR1 is SGHRS and CDR2 YFSETQ. This CDR3 has 14 amino acids. CDR3 in DNA: TGCGCCAGCAGCTTGGCCAAGAACACCGGGGAGCTGTTTTTT. Amino acids: CASSLAKNTGELFF.

This clonotype appeared a few times. The junction departs from germline at one end; a sequencing error may be responsible. This sequence joins TRBV6-1 and TRBJ1-1; D not resolved. Germline lookup yields CDR1 MNHNS and CDR2 SASEGT. The CDR3 length is 10 residues. CDR3 sequence reads: CASAQTGAFF. The CDR3 DNA follows: TGTGCCAGCGCCCAGACTGGAGCTTTCTTT.

This clonotype has only a few counts. The chain uses TRBV4-1 and TRBJ2-5, with 7 nucleotides matching TRBD2. The J segment lost 0 bases and the V segment lost 0 bases, leaving 4 bases of the junction unmatched. CDR3 length equals 16 residues. CDR1 is MGHRA and CDR2 is YSYEKL in the germline V gene. The CDR3 DNA follows: TGCGCCAGCAGCCAAGAACACGGGGGGTACCAAGAGACCCAGTACTTC. Translated: CASSQEHGGYQETQYF.

The chain is built from TRBV5-6 and TRBJ2-7; TRBD1 or TRBD2 may be the D gene (5 bases each). Per the germline V gene, CDR1 is SGHDT and CDR2 is YYEEEE. The ends were cut back, 1 base at V and 3 bases at J, with 14 bases in the middle. The CDR3 is made up of 15 amino acids. CDR3 sequence (DNA): TGTGCCAGCAGCTTGTACGGGACCGGGAACTACGAGCAGTACTTC. Encoded protein: CASSLYGTGNYEQYF. Full variable domain (outside the CDR3, taken from reference TRBV5-6 and TRBJ2-7): DAGVTQSPTHLIKTRGQQVTLRCSPKSGHDTVSWYQQALGQGPQFIFQYYEEEERQRGNFPDRFSGHQFPNYSSELNVNALLLGDSALYLCASSLYGTGNYEQYFGPGTRLTVT.

The sample holds one count of this clonotype. The chain is built from TRBV7-8 and TRBJ1-2; 7 bases align to TRBD1. Unmatched junction bases numbered 6, after V lost 1 base and J lost 4 bases. The germline V gene has CDR1 SGHVS and CDR2 FQNEAQ. The CDR3 extends over 15 amino acids. The DNA of the CDR3 is TGTGCCAGCAGCTTAGATGGGGACAGCCTCTATGGCTACACCTTC. Protein product: CASSLDGDSLYGYTF.

The J gene is TRBJ2-7, the V gene TRBV21-1. TRBV21-1 has pseudogene status. The CDR3 sequence is 10 residues long. Here the CDR3 DNA reads TGTGAAGGCAGCTCCTACGAGCAGTACTTC. This codes for CEGSSYEQYF.

The rearrangement links TRBV14 to TRBJ2-6; the D is unclear. The CDR3 is made up of 17 amino acids. Trimming left V 3 bases short and J 0 bases short, with 12 bases between. Germline assignment: CDR1 SGHDN and CDR2 FVKESK. The CDR3 here is CASSHARYFSGANVLTF. Here the CDR3 DNA reads TGTGCCAGCAGCCACGCGAGGTACTTCTCTGGGGCCAACGTCCTGACTTTC.

This clonotype was seen only a few times. The CDR3 reads CASASGDAASYEQYF. The CDR3, as DNA: TGTGCCAGCGCGTCCGGGGACGCGGCATCCTACGAGCAGTACTTC. The chain joins TRBV12-3 or TRBV12-4 to TRBJ2-7, with D perhaps matching TRBD1 or TRBD2 (5 bases each). V was cut by 8 bases and J by 1 base, with 18 bases left in between. CDR3 length equals 15 residues.

The V call is TRBV7-8, the J call TRBJ1-5; possible D gene TRBD1, 5 bases. Trimming left V 3 bases short and J 3 bases short, with 12 bases between. Germline-derived CDR1 and CDR2 are SGHVS and FQNEAQ. This CDR3 is built from 15 residues. This CDR3 reads CASSFLSTDNQPQHF. CDR3 in DNA: TGTGCCAGCAGCTTCTTATCGACAGACAATCAGCCCCAGCATTTT.

The chain joins TRBV6-5 to TRBJ2-7; 8 bases align to TRBD1. The germline V gene has CDR1 MNHEY and CDR2 SVGAGI. CDR3 length equals 15 residues. V lost 7 bases and J lost 9; bases outside the gene matches: 17. CDR3 sequence (DNA): TGTGCCAGCACCCATACCGGGACAGGAGACTTAGTGCAGTACTTC. Protein product: CASTHTGTGDLVQYF.

This rearrangement joins TRBV6-2 or TRBV6-3 to TRBJ1-5; tentatively, D is TRBD1 (5 bases). Deletions cut 2 bases from V and 9 bases from J, with 11 bases between. Germline V gene sequence: CDR1 MNHEY, CDR2 SVGEGT. CDR3 size: 13 residues. CDR3 amino acids: CASSYLGEPPQHF. CDR3 nucleotides: TGTGCCAGCAGTTACCTGGGGGAGCCGCCCCAGCATTTT.

This clonotype was seen a few times. The rearrangement uses TRBV11-2 and TRBJ2-1, with D hard to call. The CDR3 has 16 amino acids. Trimming pared 4 bases from V and 0 bases from J, leaving 13 bases between. Germline-derived CDR1 and CDR2 are SGHAT and FQNNGV. DNA for the CDR3: TGTGCCAGCAGCTCTAGAGGCAGGACCTCCTACAATGAGCAGTTCTTC. The encoded protein is CASSSRGRTSYNEQFF.

This clonotype came up many times. This chain links TRBV5-1 with TRBJ2-2; no clear D gene. The CDR3 consists of 14 residues. The ends were cut back, 0 bases at V and 2 bases at J, with 5 bases in the middle. Germline V gives CDR1 SGHRS, CDR2 YFSETQ. The CDR3, as DNA: TGCGCCAGCAGCTTGGTAGCAAACACCGGGGAGCTGTTTTTT. Translation gives CASSLVANTGELFF.

V gene TRBV20-1 combines with J gene TRBJ1-5, with no clear D. Germline assignment: CDR1 DFQATT and CDR2 SNEGSKA (reference sequence). CDR3 length equals 12 residues. The V and J ends lost 4 bases and 3 bases respectively, with 7 bases between them. CDR3 coding DNA: TGCAGTGCTACCCCTGTCAATCAGCCCCAGCATTTT. Protein product: CSATPVNQPQHF.

In this sample, this clonotype turned up a few times. V and J are TRBV24-1 and TRBJ2-3; D is ambiguous. The CDR3 loop spans 14 amino acids. Germline-derived CDR1 and CDR2 are KGHDR and SFDVKD. V was shortened by 10 bases and J by 1 base, with 14 bases between the two germline ends. The CDR3 spells CATKGPLGTDTQYF. In DNA form, the CDR3 reads TGTGCCACTAAGGGCCCACTCGGCACAGATACGCAGTATTTT.

This chain uses TRBV20-1 with TRBJ1-2; 8 bases are shared with TRBD1. The junction had 20 bases not matched to a gene; V was cut back by 5 bases and J by 0 bases. CDR3 length: 19 amino acids. Germline CDR1 is DFQATT and CDR2 is SNEGSKA (reference sequence). Written as DNA, the CDR3 is TGCAGTGCTTCTTTACTCTTGGGACAGGCCTCTTTAGCTAACTATGGCTACACCTTC. Its protein is CSASLLLGQASLANYGYTF.

This chain joins TRBV5-5 and TRBJ2-5; D remains ambiguous. Looked up from germline, CDR1 is SGHKS and CDR2 is YYEKEE (reference sequence). The CDR3 extends over 13 amino acids. V was shortened by 4 bases and J by 6 bases, with 13 bases between the two germline ends. CDR3 loop: CASSRVPTKTQYF. CDR3 bases: TGTGCCAGCAGCCGGGTCCCCACCAAGACCCAGTACTTC.

The J gene is TRBJ2-1, the V gene TRBV12-3 or TRBV12-4; perhaps TRBD2 as D (6 bases). Trimming cost V 6 bases and J 14 bases, with 20 bases left between them. The CDR3 is 13 residues long. CDR3 amino acids: CASSPGEEGIEFF. CDR3 coding DNA: TGTGCCAGCAGCCCGGGAGAGGAGGGAATTGAGTTCTTC.

V usage is TRBV15 and J usage is TRBJ1-1, with D possibly being TRBD1 (5 bases). Germline V gene lookup returns CDR1 LNHNV and CDR2 YYDKDF (reference sequence). V lost 0 bases and J lost 5, with 10 bases in between. This CDR3 spans 14 amino acids. The CDR3 DNA is TGTGCCACCAGCAGAGACAGGGCTGGGACTGAAGCTTTCTTT. Its protein is CATSRDRAGTEAFF.

The chain recombines TRBV12-3 or TRBV12-4 with TRBJ2-7; D possibly matches TRBD1 or TRBD2 (6 bases each). V was trimmed by 5 bases and J by 6 bases, leaving 17 bases between them. The CDR3 runs 14 residues. In DNA, the CDR3 is TGTGCCAGCAGTATTTTCGGGGGCTTTAGCGAGCAGTACTTC. Protein product: CASSIFGGFSEQYF.

DNA of the CDR3: TGTGCCACCAGTGACCCTCACAGGGGGCCGGCAGATACGCAGTATTTT. As protein: CATSDPHRGPADTQYF. The chain uses TRBV24-1 and TRBJ2-3; 9 nucleotides align to TRBD1. Trimming removed 4 bases from V and 4 bases from J; junction bases left unmatched: 8. CDR1 and CDR2 (germline): KGHDR, SFDVKD. This CDR3 has 16 amino acids.

The rearrangement joins TRBV27 to TRBJ2-7; no clear D gene. The V gene lost 0 bases and the J gene lost 6 bases, with 15 bases spanning the gap. Germline V gives CDR1 MNHEY, CDR2 SMNVEV (reference sequence). CDR3 length equals 15 residues. CDR3 sequence (DNA): TGTGCCAGCAGTTTATCTTCGGTTTTACCTGCCGAGCAGTACTTC. This translates into CASSLSSVLPAEQYF.

This chain links TRBV14 with TRBJ2-7; 8 positions agree with TRBD1. CDR3 length: 15 amino acids. The germline CDR1 and CDR2 sequences are SGHDN and FVKESK. The V segment lost 4 bases and the J segment 2 bases; nucleotides outside the gene matches: 7. This chain's CDR3 is CASSRGQGTTYEQYF. Here the CDR3 DNA reads TGTGCCAGCAGCCGCGGACAGGGCACGACCTACGAGCAGTACTTC.

This clonotype was seen only a few times. The chain combines TRBV5-1 with TRBJ1-1, with a possible D match to TRBD1 (5 bases). There are 14 residues in the CDR3. V was cut by 3 bases and J by 3 bases, with 12 bases left in between. Germline V lookup: CDR1 SGHRS, CDR2 YFSETQ. The CDR3 spells CASSSGGADTEAFF. CDR3 DNA: TGCGCCAGCAGCTCCGGGGGAGCCGACACTGAAGCTTTCTTT. Together with reference TRBV5-1 and TRBJ1-1, the CDR3 gives the full variable domain: KAGVTQTPRYLIKTRGQQVTLSCSPISGHRSVSWYQQTPGQGLQFLFEYFSETQRNKGNFPGRFSGRQFSNSRSEMNVSTLELGDSALYLCASSSGGADTEAFFGQGTRLTVV.

The CDR3 is CASSPSAGRADTQYF. As DNA, the CDR3 is TGTGCCAGCAGCCCCTCCGCAGGGCGGGCAGATACGCAGTATTTT. This sequence joins TRBV11-3 and TRBJ2-3; TRBD1 or TRBD2 may be the D gene (5 bases each). The CDR3 extends over 15 amino acids. Looked up from germline, CDR1 is SGHNT and CDR2 is YENEEA. Trimming removed 5 bases at V and 4 bases at J, with 16 bases between. Full variable domain (missing parts from reference TRBV11-3 and TRBJ2-3): EAGVVQSPRYKIIEKKQPVAFWCNPISGHNTLYWYLQNLGQGPELLIRYENEEAVDDSQLPKDRFSAERLKGVDSTLKIQPAELGDSAVYLCASSPSAGRADTQYFGPGTRLTVL.

This clonotype came up a few times. This sequence joins TRBV6-1 and TRBJ2-4; a possible D gene is TRBD2 (5 bases). The germline V gene encodes CDR1 MNHNS and CDR2 SASEGT. CDR3 size: 14 residues. Trimming removed 6 bases from V and 5 bases from J, with 14 bases in between. CDR3 sequence (DNA): TGTGCCAGCAGCAGAGATTGGCGGGAAAACATTCAGTACTTC. Translated: CASSRDWRENIQYF.

This clonotype appeared many times. J is TRBJ1-1 and V is TRBV20-1, with 9 bases matching TRBD1. Germline V gene data show CDR1 as DFQATT and CDR2 as SNEGSKA (reference sequence). V shed 4 bases and J 10 bases; nucleotides not matched to a gene: 7. The CDR3 covers 12 residues. CDR3 sequence: CSATDRGMAAFF. CDR3 DNA: TGCAGTGCTACTGACAGGGGGATGGCAGCTTTCTTT.

This sequence joins TRBV6-2 or TRBV6-3 and TRBJ2-7; tentative D call: TRBD1 (6 bases). The CDR3 runs 17 residues. The germline V gene has CDR1 MNHEY and CDR2 SVGEGT. Trimming stripped 8 bases from V and 0 bases from J, with 23 bases between. CDR3: CASGLRGRGSSSYEQYF. CDR3 nucleotide sequence: TGTGCCAGCGGGCTCAGGGGCCGAGGCTCGAGCTCCTACGAGCAGTACTTC.

This clonotype was counted between two and nine times. The chain has TRBV7-2 and TRBJ2-4; TRBD2 aligns across 14 bases. Germline V CDR1 and CDR2: SGHTA, FQGNSA. CDR3 length equals 19 residues. Trimming at V came to 5 bases and at J to 7 bases, leaving 16 bases not matched to a gene. DNA for the CDR3: TGTGCCAGCAGCAGTTCCCGGACTAGCGGGAGGCGTGGGCTGAACATTCAGTACTTC. This translates into CASSSSRTSGRRGLNIQYF.

This clonotype was found many times. The rearrangement joins TRBV5-1 to TRBJ2-3; 9 bases align to TRBD2. The CDR3 consists of 16 residues. V was clipped by 0 bases and J by 2 bases; unmatched bases: 4. Germline loops: CDR1 SGHRS, CDR2 YFSETQ. CDR3 sequence: CASSLALAGPTDTQYF. Written as DNA, the CDR3 is TGCGCCAGCAGCTTGGCGCTAGCGGGACCCACAGATACGCAGTATTTT.